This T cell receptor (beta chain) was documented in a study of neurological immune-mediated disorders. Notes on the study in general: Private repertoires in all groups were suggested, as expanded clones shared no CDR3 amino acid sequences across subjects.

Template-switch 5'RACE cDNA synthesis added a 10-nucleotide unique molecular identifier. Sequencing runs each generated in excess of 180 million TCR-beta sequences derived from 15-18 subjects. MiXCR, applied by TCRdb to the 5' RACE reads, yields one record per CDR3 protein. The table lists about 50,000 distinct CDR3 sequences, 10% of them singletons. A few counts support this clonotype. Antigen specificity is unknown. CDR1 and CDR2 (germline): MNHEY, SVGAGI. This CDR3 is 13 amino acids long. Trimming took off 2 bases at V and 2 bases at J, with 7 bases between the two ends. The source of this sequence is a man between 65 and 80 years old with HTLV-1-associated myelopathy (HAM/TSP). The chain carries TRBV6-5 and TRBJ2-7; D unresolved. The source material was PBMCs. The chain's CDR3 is CASSYRQTYEQYF. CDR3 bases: TGTGCCAGCAGTTACCGGCAGACCTACGAGCAGTACTTC.